This T cell receptor (beta chain) was identified during a study of OX40 agonist ivuxolimab in advanced cancers. About the research overall: Those enrolled were about 82% male, with a mean age of roughly 60 years and ages from about 20 to 90. Prior anti-PD-1, anti-PD-L1 or anti-CTLA-4 therapy did not bar entry, and roughly 40% had some. Study outcomes and limitations: Antigens targeted by the expanded peripheral T cells were not determined. The authors also found low normalized T-cell clonal expansion in some nonresponders.

Details on this clone: Its specificity is unknown.

This table comes from immunoSEQ multiplex PCR, and its TCRdb copy is limited to in-frame clones, with some not included. The table lists almost 65,000 clones, 83% of them singletons. V lost 3 bases and J 6 bases, leaving 21 bases between the germline ends. Germline CDR1 is SNHLY and CDR2 is FYNNEI. The CDR3 spans 17 residues. The rearrangement links TRBV2 to TRBJ1-5; D possibly corresponds to TRBD1 (6 bases). The source of this sequence is an adult with an advanced solid tumor such as melanoma, head and neck, liver or kidney cancer. The sample in question was CD4+ or CD8+ T cells sorted from blood, obtained in a trial of the OX40 agonist ivuxolimab. CDR3 DNA: TGTGCCAGCAGTGACGGAGCGGGGCAGACCAGGGGTCAGCCCCAGCATTTT. Residues: CASSDGAGQTRGQPQHF.